These T cell receptor beta chains were read from a single sample in a study of OX40 agonist ivuxolimab in advanced cancers. TCRdb keeps only in-frame clones here, not all; method: immunoSEQ multiplex PCR. This sample yields about 43,000 clones, of which more than 85% are seen a single time; around 10% belongs to the top ten. This specimen consisted of CD4+ or CD8+ T cells sorted from blood, obtained in a trial of the OX40 agonist ivuxolimab. The receptors originated from an adult with an advanced solid tumor such as melanoma, head and neck, liver or kidney cancer. CDR3s include the opening cysteine and the closing phenylalanine or tryptophan. A D gene is named only where the DNA matches it firmly. Size is omitted from some rows. Given values are once, few, many or a class for expanded clones.

j_gene,abundance,d_gene,v_gene,CDR3aa,CDR3nt
TRBJ2-7,NA,NA,TRBV5-1,CASSWEDSYEQYF,TGCGCCAGCAGCTGGGAAGACTCCTACGAGCAGTACTTC
TRBJ1-3,NA,NA,TRBV12-5,CASGFRQGLLGNTIYF,TGTGCTAGTGGTTTTCGGCAGGGGTTGTTAGGAAACACCATATATTTT
TRBJ2-3,NA,NA,TRBV5-6,CASSQGRDTQYF,TGTGCCAGCAGCCAGGGTCGAGATACGCAGTATTTT
TRBJ2-1,NA,NA,TRBV7-6,CASSSSEGQFF,TGTGCCAGCAGCTCCTCAGAGGGGCAGTTCTTC
TRBJ2-7,NA,TRBD2,TRBV5-1,CASSFRETSGSSRYEQYF,TGCGCCAGCAGCTTTCGAGAGACTAGCGGGAGCTCAAGGTACGAGCAGTACTTC
TRBJ1-6,NA,NA,TRBV27,CASSTRRHNSPLHF,TGTGCCAGCAGCACTAGGCGGCATAATTCACCCCTCCACTTT
TRBJ2-6,NA,NA,TRBV15,CATSRERKSGANVLTF,TGTGCCACCAGCAGAGAACGGAAATCGGGGGCCAACGTCCTGACTTTC
TRBJ2-1,NA,NA,TRBV7-7,CASSPAGAYNEQFF,TGTGCCAGCAGCCCGGCCGGGGCCTACAATGAGCAGTTCTTC
TRBJ1-5,NA,NA,TRBV15,CATSSLSYQPQHF,TGTGCCACCAGCAGTCTTTCTTATCAGCCCCAGCATTTT
TRBJ2-7,few,NA,TRBV7-2,CASSLVDGGYEQYF,TGTGCCAGCAGCTTAGTGGACGGCGGGTACGAGCAGTACTTC
TRBJ1-1,NA,NA,TRBV2,CASREDSQQSTEAFF,TGTGCCAGCAGGGAGGACAGCCAACAAAGCACTGAAGCTTTCTTT
TRBJ2-1,NA,TRBD2,TRBV5-6,CASSFSGKVNEQFF,TGTGCCAGCAGCTTTAGCGGGAAAGTCAATGAGCAGTTCTTC
TRBJ2-2,NA,NA,TRBV2,CASSEGSGELFF,TGTGCCAGCAGTGAAGGATCCGGGGAGCTGTTTTTT
TRBJ2-1,NA,NA,TRBV28,CASSLSRVRYNEQFF,TGTGCCAGCAGTTTATCCAGGGTTCGGTACAATGAGCAGTTCTTC
TRBJ1-1,NA,TRBD1,TRBV5-1,CASSLANRGGTEAFF,TGCGCCAGCAGCTTAGCGAACAGGGGCGGGACTGAAGCTTTCTTT